Below are 5 T cell receptor beta chains sequenced from a single sample in a study of blood T cells in healthy people across ages. The second PCR ran roughly 7 to 12 cycles with a sample-barcoded 5' primer and J-beta primers. TCRdb re-called the 5' RACE reads with MiXCR, one entry per CDR3 protein. This table has about 1.4 million distinct CDR3 sequences, approximately 59% appearing once. The sequencing sample was made of blood. All receptors come from a young man in good health.

The chain joins TRBV7-9 to TRBJ2-1; D ambiguous. The CDR3 loop spans 13 amino acids. Germline V CDR1 and CDR2: SEHNR, FQNEAQ (reference sequence). V lost 0 bases, J lost 9 bases, and 9 bases lay in between. CDR3 nucleotides: TGTGCCAGCAGCTTAGCCTTGGGTACTGAGCAGTTCTTC. It yields the protein CASSLALGTEQFF. The full variable domain, in which reference TRBV7-9 and TRBJ2-1 provide the parts outside the CDR3, is DTGVSQNPRHKITKRGQNVTFRCDPISEHNRLYWYRQTLGQGPEFLTYFQNEAQLEKSRLLSDRFSAERPKGSFSTLEIQRTEQGDSAMYLCASSLALGTEQFFGPGTRLTVL.

V gene TRBV12-3 or TRBV12-4 combines with J gene TRBJ2-5, with 9 bases fitting TRBD1. The ends lost 9 bases at V and 5 bases at J; junction bases unmatched: 10. The length of the CDR3 is 14 residues. The CDR3 coding sequence is TGTGCCAGTCGAGACACAGGGGGCTCTGAGACCCAGTACTTC. Amino acids: CASRDTGGSETQYF.

The chain employs TRBV2 and TRBJ2-5, with 8 positions matching TRBD2. CDR1 and CDR2 (germline): SNHLY, FYNNEI. This CDR3 has 15 amino acids. Germline trimming cut 8 bases from V and 5 bases from J; bases unmatched to any gene: 13. The CDR3: CASRSGKGIPETQYF. In nucleotides, the CDR3 is TGTGCCAGCCGTAGCGGGAAGGGGATTCCCGAGACCCAGTACTTC. The entire variable domain, with the rest obtained from reference TRBV2 and TRBJ2-5, is as follows: EPEVTQTPSHQVTQMGQEVILRCVPISNHLYFYWYRQILGQKVEFLVSFYNNEISEKSEIFDDQFSVERPDGSNFTLKIRSTKLEDSAMYFCASRSGKGIPETQYFGPGTRLLVL.

The chain employs TRBV3-1 and TRBJ2-1; no definite D call. CDR1 LGHDT and CDR2 YNNKEL come from the germline V gene (reference sequence). This CDR3 has 14 amino acids. The V end was cut by 2 bases, the J end by 3 bases, with 8 bases between. CDR3 protein: CASSQTEDYNEQFF. The CDR3 DNA reads TGTGCCAGCAGCCAAACCGAGGACTACAATGAGCAGTTCTTC.

The chain joins TRBV4-3 to TRBJ2-1; 8 nucleotides align to TRBD1. Trimming removed 0 bases from V and 8 bases from J; junction bases left unmatched: 9. Germline CDR1 LGHNA, CDR2 YSLEER. The CDR3 covers 16 residues. This CDR3 is CASSQDLTTGVDEQFF. As DNA, the CDR3 is TGCGCCAGCAGCCAAGATTTGACGACAGGGGTCGATGAGCAGTTCTTC.